Presented here are 8 T cell receptor beta chains from one specimen sequenced in a study of T cells after yellow fever vaccination. Each CDR3 protein is one row after TCRdb ran MiXCR on the 5' RACE reads. The sample records 300,000 to 350,000 distinct CDR3 sequences, around 8.1% being singletons. The sample in question was PBMCs, obtained approximately 40 days after the first yellow fever vaccination. These receptors were collected from a man between 18 and 35 years old who received the YFV17D yellow fever vaccine.

This clonotype has just a few counts. The chain employs TRBV7-3 and TRBJ2-3, with a weak D call TRBD1 (6 bases). Trimming stripped 3 bases from V and 4 bases from J, with 14 bases between. The CDR3 spans 15 residues. Germline V gene sequence: CDR1 SGHTA, CDR2 FQGTGA. The CDR3 sequence: CASSLTGRLADTQYF. In DNA form, the CDR3 reads TGTGCCAGCAGCTTGACAGGTCGATTGGCAGATACGCAGTATTTT.

The V gene is TRBV15, the J gene TRBJ2-7; 8 bases are a match to TRBD1. V trimming: 0 bases; J trimming: 4 bases; junction bases outside the gene matches: 2. The CDR3 extends over 14 amino acids. In germline, CDR1 is LNHNV, CDR2 YYDKDF (reference sequence). CDR3 bases: TGTGCCACCAGCAGAGAACAGGGGGTGTACGAGCAGTACTTC. Residues: CATSREQGVYEQYF.

The sample holds a few counts of this clonotype. The CDR3 protein is CASSQDPLAKNIQYF. CDR3 DNA sequence: TGCGCCAGCAGCCAAGATCCGTTAGCCAAAAACATTCAGTACTTC. V and J are TRBV4-3 and TRBJ2-4, with D hard to call. Germline CDR1 reads LGHNA; CDR2 reads YSLEER. The CDR3 runs to 15 residues. V gave up 0 bases and J gave up 0 bases, with 6 bases separating them.

This clonotype was counted a few times. The chain uses TRBV12-3 or TRBV12-4 and TRBJ2-5, with 11 bases fitting TRBD2. The CDR3 extends over 17 amino acids. The ends lost 5 bases at V and 1 base at J; junction bases unmatched: 9. The CDR3: CASSPRGLAEFQETQYF. The CDR3 DNA is TGTGCCAGCAGTCCCCGGGGACTAGCGGAATTCCAAGAGACCCAGTACTTC.

This clonotype was seen many times. V and J are TRBV5-6 and TRBJ2-7; 8 nucleotides match TRBD2. The CDR3 length is 13 residues. Germline loops: CDR1 SGHDT, CDR2 YYEEEE. This CDR3 is CASSLKGLAKLGV. The DNA for the CDR3 is TGTGCCAGCAGCTTGAAAGGACTAGCAAAACTCGGAGTC.

The chain carries TRBV20-1 and TRBJ2-2, with D possibly TRBD1 on 5 matching bases. V shed 4 bases and J shed 5 bases, with 11 bases lying between them. The CDR3 contains 13 residues. The germline V gene encodes CDR1 DFQATT and CDR2 SNEGSKA (reference sequence). CDR3: CSAKGAGTGELFF. The CDR3 DNA follows: TGCAGTGCTAAAGGGGCTGGGACCGGGGAGCTGTTTTTT.

The chain employs TRBV6-5 and TRBJ1-1; D not resolved. Germline values: CDR1 MNHEY, CDR2 SVGAGI. V was clipped by 8 bases and J by 2 bases, with 9 bases between them. The CDR3 extends over 12 amino acids. CDR3 nucleotides: TGTGCCAGCCAAGACCCCAACACTGAAGCTTTCTTT. Translating it yields CASQDPNTEAFF.

This chain links TRBV6-1 with TRBJ2-6; no reliable D call. Trimming left V 6 bases short and J 0 bases short, with 9 bases between. This CDR3 is 15 amino acids long. Germline CDR1 is MNHNS and CDR2 is SASEGT. CDR3 DNA: TGTGCCAGCAGCTCCTGGCGCTCTGGGGCCAACGTCCTGACTTTC. Protein: CASSSWRSGANVLTF.